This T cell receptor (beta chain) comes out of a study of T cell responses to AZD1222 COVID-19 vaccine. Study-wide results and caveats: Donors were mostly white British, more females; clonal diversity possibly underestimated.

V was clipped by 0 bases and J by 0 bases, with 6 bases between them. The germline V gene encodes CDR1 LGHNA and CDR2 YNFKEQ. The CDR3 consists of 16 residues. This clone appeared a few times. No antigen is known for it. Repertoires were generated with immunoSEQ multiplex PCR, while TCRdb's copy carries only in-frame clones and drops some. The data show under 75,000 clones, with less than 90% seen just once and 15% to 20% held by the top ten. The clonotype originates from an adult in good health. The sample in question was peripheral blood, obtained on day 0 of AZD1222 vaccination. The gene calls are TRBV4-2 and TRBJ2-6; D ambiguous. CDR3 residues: CASSQDLDSGANVLTF. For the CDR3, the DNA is TGTGCCAGCAGCCAAGATCTCGACTCTGGGGCCAACGTCCTGACTTTC.